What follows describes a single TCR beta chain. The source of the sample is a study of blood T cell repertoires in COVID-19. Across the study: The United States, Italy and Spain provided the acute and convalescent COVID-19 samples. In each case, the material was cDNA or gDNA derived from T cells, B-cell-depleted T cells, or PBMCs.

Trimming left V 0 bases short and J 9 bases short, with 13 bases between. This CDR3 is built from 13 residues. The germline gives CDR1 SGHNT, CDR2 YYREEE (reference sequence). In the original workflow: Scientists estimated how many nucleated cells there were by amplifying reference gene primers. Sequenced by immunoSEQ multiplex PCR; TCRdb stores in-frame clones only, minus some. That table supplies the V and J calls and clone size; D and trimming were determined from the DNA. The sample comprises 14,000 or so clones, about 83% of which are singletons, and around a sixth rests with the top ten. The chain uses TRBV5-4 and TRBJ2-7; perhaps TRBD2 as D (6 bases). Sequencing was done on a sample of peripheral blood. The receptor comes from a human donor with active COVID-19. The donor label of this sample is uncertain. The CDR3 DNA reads TGTGCCAGCAGCTTGGCGGGGACTCCTTGGCAGTACTTC. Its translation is CASSLAGTPWQYF.